Following are 26 T cell receptor beta chains from one sample sequenced in a study of T-cell memory formation after mild COVID-19. TCRdb called the 5' RACE reads again in MiXCR, with one record for every CDR3 protein. The sample carries around 130,000 distinct CDR3 sequences, around 6.3% recorded once. Sequenced material: PBMCs or a T cell subset sorted from them (not recorded which). Receptors were obtained from an adult woman who had mild COVID-19 (a few samples of this study predate the infection). Cell type and time point are not known.

This clonotype showed up many times. The V gene is TRBV5-1, the J gene TRBJ2-7; 11 positions match TRBD1. This CDR3 has 15 residues. Trimming took 4 bases from V and 5 from J; bases not matched to a gene: 8. Germline lookup yields CDR1 SGHRS and CDR2 YFSETQ. CDR3 nucleotides: TGCGCCAGCAGCCGGGACAGGGGGAATAGGGACGAGCAGTACTTC. Protein: CASSRDRGNRDEQYF. The full variable domain, with the rest looked up from reference TRBV5-1 and TRBJ2-7, is KAGVTQTPRYLIKTRGQQVTLSCSPISGHRSVSWYQQTPGQGLQFLFEYFSETQRNKGNFPGRFSGRQFSNSRSEMNVSTLELGDSALYLCASSRDRGNRDEQYFGPGTRLTVT.

This clonotype came up once. The chain recombines TRBV18 with TRBJ1-3; 8 bases agree with TRBD1. After removal of 1 base from V and 2 bases from J, the junction contained 7 bases not matched to a gene. Germline lookup yields CDR1 KGHSH and CDR2 LQKENI. The CDR3 loop spans 17 amino acids. The chain's CDR3 is CASSPRVSGGAGNTIYF. The CDR3 DNA reads TGTGCCAGCTCACCACGGGTCTCAGGGGGCGCTGGAAACACCATATATTTT.

This clonotype was observed a handful of times. The V call is TRBV5-1, the J call TRBJ1-5; D is perhaps TRBD1 (5 bases). The CDR3 length is 15 residues. Germline CDR1 and CDR2: SGHRS and YFSETQ. V was shortened by 2 bases and J by 3 bases, with 12 bases between the two germline ends. CDR3 residues: CASSFIGAFNQPQHF. CDR3 sequence (DNA): TGCGCCAGCAGCTTTATAGGGGCCTTCAATCAGCCCCAGCATTTT.

The V gene is TRBV7-6, the J gene TRBJ1-4; D is unclear. Trimming stripped 1 base from V and 12 bases from J, with 9 bases between. Germline V CDR1 and CDR2: SGHVS, FNYEAQ. The CDR3 is 12 residues long. CDR3 in DNA: TGTGCCAGCAGCTTAGGTCCCCGGGAACTGTTTTTT. It encodes CASSLGPRELFF.

Points on this clonotype: An end of the junction differs from the germline gene, which may be a read error. V usage is TRBV4-1 and J usage is TRBJ1-2, with 9 positions matching TRBD1. CDR3 length: 13 amino acids. CDR1 and CDR2 from the germline V gene are MGHRA and YSYEKL. In DNA, the CDR3 is TGCGCCAGCAGCCAATTCCGGGACAGGGCCCGATACTTC. Translated, it gives CASSQFRDRARYF.

This chain connects TRBV27 to TRBJ2-2, with D possibly TRBD2 on 6 matching bases. There are 15 residues in the CDR3. V was trimmed by 6 bases and J by 4 bases, leaving 15 bases between them. Per the germline V gene, CDR1 is MNHEY and CDR2 is SMNVEV (reference sequence). CDR3 nucleotides: TGTGCCAGCAGCTTTGGAGGGCCGGGCACCGGGGAGCTGTTTTTT. This translates into CASSFGGPGTGELFF.

This clonotype was counted at least ten times. This rearrangement joins TRBV7-9 to TRBJ2-3; maybe TRBD2 (7 bases). This CDR3 has 15 amino acids. With 1 base removed from V and 1 base from J, the gap between germline ends came to 9 bases. The germline gives CDR1 SEHNR, CDR2 FQNEAQ (reference sequence). In nucleotides, the CDR3 is TGTGCCAGCAGCTTAGGCGGGGGCCGCACAGATACGCAGTATTTT. It is translated as CASSLGGGRTDTQYF.

This clonotype was detected only a few times. The CDR3 nucleotides read TGTGCCACCAGTGGACCATTCGACACCGGGGAGCTGTTTTTT. Amino acid sequence: CATSGPFDTGELFF. V is TRBV24-1 and J is TRBJ2-2; D remains ambiguous. Trimming removed 5 bases at V and 3 bases at J, with 9 bases between. The CDR3 is made up of 14 amino acids. Per germline, CDR1 KGHDR and CDR2 SFDVKD.

Ten or more counts support this clonotype. The J gene is TRBJ2-7, the V gene TRBV7-9; TRBD1 or TRBD2 may be the D gene (5 bases each). The V end lost 3 bases, the J end lost 4 bases, and 7 bases lay between the germline ends. CDR1 and CDR2 (germline): SEHNR, FQNEAQ (reference sequence). The CDR3 contains 12 residues. The CDR3 coding sequence is TGTGCCAGCAGCTTGGGACGGTACGAGCAGTACTTC. This gives the protein CASSLGRYEQYF.

Many counts were recorded for this clonotype. This chain joins TRBV18 and TRBJ2-7; 9 bases are a match to TRBD1. There are 16 residues in the CDR3. The germline V gene has CDR1 KGHSH and CDR2 LQKENI. Unmatched junction bases numbered 9, after V lost 3 bases and J lost 3 bases. CDR3 in amino acids: CASSPTGTGQLYEQYF. Here the CDR3 DNA reads TGTGCCAGCTCACCTACCGGGACAGGGCAACTCTACGAGCAGTACTTC.

This clonotype was counted ten times or more. J is TRBJ2-1 and V is TRBV18; no clear D. Germline V gene data show CDR1 as KGHSH and CDR2 as LQKENI. Trimming took 3 bases from V and 7 from J, leaving 7 bases between them. CDR3 length equals 12 residues. The CDR3 DNA reads as TGTGCCAGCTCACCGCATGCGAATGAGCAGTTCTTC. Protein sequence: CASSPHANEQFF.

The genes are TRBV5-1 and TRBJ2-7, with 8 bases fitting TRBD1. V lost 0 bases and J lost 3; bases outside the gene matches: 14. Germline V gene lookup returns CDR1 SGHRS and CDR2 YFSETQ. This CDR3 has 18 residues. CDR3 region: CASSLVPPGTGEDYEQYF. Here the CDR3 DNA reads TGCGCCAGCAGCTTGGTACCCCCCGGGACAGGAGAAGACTACGAGCAGTACTTC.

This clonotype was detected a few times. This rearrangement joins TRBV29-1 to TRBJ2-1; 13 bases map to TRBD2. Germline assignment: CDR1 SQVTM and CDR2 ANQGSEA. The CDR3 spans 17 residues. Unmatched junction bases numbered 13, after V lost 4 bases and J lost 7 bases. CDR3 in DNA: TGCAGCGTTGTAAGCTTCCGGACTAGCGGGGGTGGGAATGAGCAGTTCTTC. Amino acid sequence: CSVVSFRTSGGGNEQFF.

The table lists this clonotype with many counts. The chain is built from TRBV5-1 and TRBJ1-4, with unresolved D. CDR1 and CDR2 from the germline V gene are SGHRS and YFSETQ. The CDR3 sequence is 14 residues long. Trimming cost V 3 bases and J 5 bases, with 11 bases left between them. CDR3 sequence (DNA): TGCGCCAGCAGCTCCGGACGGAGAAATGAAAAACTGTTTTTT. Residues: CASSSGRRNEKLFF.

The V and J genes are TRBV12-3 or TRBV12-4 and TRBJ2-3, with 12 nucleotides matching TRBD2. With 6 bases clipped from V and 0 bases from J, the junction kept 7 bases outside the gene matches. The CDR3 consists of 17 residues. This chain's CDR3 is CASRPLTSGGSTDTQYF. The CDR3 DNA follows: TGTGCCAGCAGACCTTTGACTAGCGGGGGAAGCACAGATACGCAGTATTTT.

This clonotype was counted between two and nine times. This sequence joins TRBV29-1 and TRBJ2-1; possibly TRBD1 for D (6 bases). Germline values: CDR1 SQVTM, CDR2 ANQGSEA. The CDR3 contains 12 residues. V was shortened by 4 bases and J by 10 bases, with 14 bases between the two germline ends. The DNA of the CDR3 is TGCAGCGTTGCCCCCAGGGGACGGGAGCAGTTCTTC. Its protein product is CSVAPRGREQFF.

Ten or more counts support this clonotype. The CDR3 nucleotides read TGCGCCAGCAGCTTGGATGGCGGGGAATACAATGAGCAGTTCTTC. It codes for CASSLDGGEYNEQFF. The chain employs TRBV5-1 and TRBJ2-1, with D tentatively TRBD2 (6 bases). The germline V gene encodes CDR1 SGHRS and CDR2 YFSETQ. Trimming took off 0 bases at V and 4 bases at J, with 11 bases between the two ends. This CDR3 comprises 15 residues.

This clonotype was counted between two and nine times. The V call is TRBV5-1, the J call TRBJ2-3; D is undetermined. The V end lost 0 bases, the J end lost 2 bases, and 10 bases lay between the germline ends. This CDR3 is 15 amino acids long. Per germline, CDR1 SGHRS and CDR2 YFSETQ. This CDR3 is CASSLVPGSTDTQYF. The CDR3 region has the DNA TGCGCCAGCAGCTTGGTCCCCGGGTCCACAGATACGCAGTATTTT.

This clonotype was observed a handful of times. This chain uses TRBV6-5 with TRBJ2-7, with 8 bases matching TRBD1. Germline V lookup: CDR1 MNHEY, CDR2 SVGAGI. V dropped 4 bases and J dropped 5; count of bases not matched to a gene: 7. The CDR3 runs 14 residues. CDR3 coding DNA: TGTGCCAGCAGTTTATTTACAGGGGGAAACGAGCAGTACTTC. The encoded protein is CASSLFTGGNEQYF.

The chain couples TRBV6-1 to TRBJ2-5; D gene unclear. CDR3 length equals 12 residues. Germline CDR1 is MNHNS and CDR2 is SASEGT. V lost 3 bases and J 7 bases, leaving 9 bases between the germline ends. The CDR3 spells CASSEWGGTQYF. The CDR3 bases are TGTGCCAGCAGTGAGTGGGGTGGGACCCAGTACTTC.

The sample holds a few counts of this clonotype. The J gene is TRBJ2-1, the V gene TRBV6-2 or TRBV6-3; 14 bases align to TRBD2. The CDR3 extends over 16 amino acids. With 0 bases clipped from V and 10 bases from J, the junction kept 5 bases outside the gene matches. The germline V gene has CDR1 MNHEY and CDR2 SVGEGT. The CDR3 sequence is CASSYSKTSGRAEQFF. The CDR3 bases are TGTGCCAGCAGTTACTCGAAGACTAGCGGGAGGGCCGAGCAGTTCTTC.

This clonotype has just a few counts. V usage is TRBV29-1 and J usage is TRBJ2-5; the D gene is possibly TRBD1 (6 bases). CDR3 length: 12 amino acids. Trimming shortened V by 6 bases and J by 5 bases, and 13 bases separated the two germline ends. Germline assignment: CDR1 SQVTM and CDR2 ANQGSEA. The CDR3 is CSVGAHGETQYF. CDR3 bases: TGCAGCGTGGGGGCCCACGGGGAGACCCAGTACTTC.

There are a few counts of this clonotype. The chain joins TRBV5-1 to TRBJ1-1; 10 bases align to TRBD1. The trim removed 5 bases at V and 10 bases at J, leaving 11 bases unmatched. The germline CDR1 and CDR2 sequences are SGHRS and YFSETQ. The length of the CDR3 is 14 residues. The CDR3: CASRAGTGVLGAFF. The CDR3 DNA reads as TGCGCCAGCAGGGCCGGGACAGGGGTTTTAGGAGCTTTCTTT.

The rearrangement uses TRBV24-1 and TRBJ1-1, with 8 nucleotides matching TRBD1. The CDR3 has 13 amino acids. From germline, CDR1 is KGHDR and CDR2 SFDVKD. Trimming at V came to 8 bases and at J to 1 base, leaving 2 bases not matched to a gene. The CDR3 here is CATIGQGNTEAFF. The CDR3 bases are TGTGCCACCATCGGACAGGGGAACACTGAAGCTTTCTTT.

This clonotype was counted between two and nine times. This chain uses TRBV5-1 with TRBJ2-2; D is ambiguous. Trimming left V 3 bases short and J 2 bases short, with 8 bases between. Germline CDR1 is SGHRS and CDR2 is YFSETQ. The CDR3 runs 14 residues. CDR3: CASSSPGNTGELFF. The DNA of the CDR3 is TGCGCCAGCAGCTCGCCCGGAAACACCGGGGAGCTGTTTTTT.

This clonotype was found many times. The chain carries TRBV5-1 and TRBJ2-1; TRBD2 matches 14 bases. The germline CDR1 and CDR2 sequences are SGHRS and YFSETQ. This CDR3 spans 17 amino acids. Germline trimming cut 4 bases from V and 3 bases from J; bases unmatched to any gene: 6. The CDR3 is CASSHTGLAGVYNEQFF. CDR3 DNA: TGCGCCAGCAGCCATACGGGACTAGCGGGGGTCTACAATGAGCAGTTCTTC.